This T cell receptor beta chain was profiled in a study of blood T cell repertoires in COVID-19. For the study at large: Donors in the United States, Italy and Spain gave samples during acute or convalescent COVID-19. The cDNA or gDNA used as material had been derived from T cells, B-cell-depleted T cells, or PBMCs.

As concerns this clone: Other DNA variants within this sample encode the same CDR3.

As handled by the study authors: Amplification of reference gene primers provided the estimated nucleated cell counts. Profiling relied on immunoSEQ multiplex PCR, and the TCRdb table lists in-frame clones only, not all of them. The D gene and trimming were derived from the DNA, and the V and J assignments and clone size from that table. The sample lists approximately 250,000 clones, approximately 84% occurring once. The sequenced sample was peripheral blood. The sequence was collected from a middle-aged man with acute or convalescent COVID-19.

Here the CDR3 DNA reads TGTGCCAGCAGCCAAGGTAGAGATCAGCCCCAGCATTTT. Its translation is CASSQGRDQPQHF. The chain joins TRBV3-1 (or the pseudogene TRBV3-2) to TRBJ1-5; D gene uncertain. V lost 1 base and J 5 bases, leaving 6 bases between the germline ends. In germline, CDR1 is LGHDT, CDR2 YNNKEL (reference sequence). The length of the CDR3 is 13 residues.